This T cell receptor (beta chain) was documented in a study of T cell responses to AZD1222 COVID-19 vaccine. Profiling relied on immunoSEQ multiplex PCR, and the TCRdb table lists in-frame clones only, not all of them. This sample has some 71,000 clones; 65% to 85% occur once, and the top ten carry approximately 9.8%. Findings and limits, study-wide: Two AZD1222 doses significantly raised spike-specific TCR breadth and depth over controls. Repertoires were obtained solely post-peak T cell response.

V was pared by 2 bases and J by 8 bases, with 18 bases between. Germline CDR1 is SGHTA and CDR2 is FQGNSA. The CDR3 is made up of 16 amino acids. With regard to this clone: No antigen is known for it.

The TCR comes from an adult in good health. The V gene is TRBV7-2, the J gene TRBJ2-2; weak D call: TRBD1 (7 bases). The sequencing used peripheral blood, collected on day 0 of AZD1222 vaccination. CDR3 nucleotides: TGTGCCAGCAGCTTAATGTACGCAGGGGGGTCGGGGGAGCTGTTTTTT. Translated: CASSLMYAGGSGELFF.